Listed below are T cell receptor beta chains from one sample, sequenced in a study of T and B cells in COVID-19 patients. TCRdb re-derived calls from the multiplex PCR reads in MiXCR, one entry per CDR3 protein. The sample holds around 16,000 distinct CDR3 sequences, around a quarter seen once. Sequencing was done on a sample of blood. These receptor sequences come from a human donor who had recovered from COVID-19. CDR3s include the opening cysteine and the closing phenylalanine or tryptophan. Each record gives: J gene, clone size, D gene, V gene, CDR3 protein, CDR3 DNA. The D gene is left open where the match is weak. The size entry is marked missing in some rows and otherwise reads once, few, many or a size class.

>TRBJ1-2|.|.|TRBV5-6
CASSFDQAGGYTF
TGTGCCAGCAGCTTTGACCAGGCGGGTGGCTACACCTTC
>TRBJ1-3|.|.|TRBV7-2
CASSPWPGGSGNTIYF
TGTGCCAGCAGCCCTTGGCCGGGCGGATCTGGAAACACCATATATTTT
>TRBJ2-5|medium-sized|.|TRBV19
CASSIGALAQTQYF
TGTGCCAGTAGTATAGGGGCGCTGGCTCAGACCCAGTACTTC
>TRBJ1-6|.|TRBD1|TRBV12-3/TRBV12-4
CASSFNVRGRNSPLHF
TGTGCCAGCAGTTTTAATGTCAGGGGGCGAAATTCACCCCTCCACTTT
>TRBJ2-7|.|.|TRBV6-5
CASSYSTAMSSYEQYF
TGTGCCAGCAGTTACTCGACGGCGATGAGCTCCTACGAGCAGTACTTC
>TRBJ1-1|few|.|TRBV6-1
CASSEVSMNTEAFF
TGTGCCAGCAGTGAAGTTTCAATGAACACTGAAGCTTTCTTT
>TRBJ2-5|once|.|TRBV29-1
CSVGLSQETQYF
TGCAGCGTTGGGTTAAGCCAAGAGACCCAGTACTTC
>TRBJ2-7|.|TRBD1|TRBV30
CAWRSRTGLQGGWF
TGTGCCTGGAGATCCCGGACAGGGCTTCAGGGAGGATGGTTC
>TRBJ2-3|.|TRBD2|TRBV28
CASSRDSGPVGTQYF
TGTGCCAGCAGCCGAGATAGCGGGCCCGTGGGTACGCAGTATTTT
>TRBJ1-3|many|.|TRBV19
CASSKTWGEGNTIYF
TGTGCCAGTAGTAAGACTTGGGGGGAAGGAAACACCATATATTTT
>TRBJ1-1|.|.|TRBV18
CASSLSGNTEAFF
TGTGCCAGCTCACTATCGGGTAACACTGAAGCTTTCTTT
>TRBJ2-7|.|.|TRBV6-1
CASSEVRWEQYF
TGTGCCAGCAGTGAAGTTCGATGGGAGCAGTACTTC
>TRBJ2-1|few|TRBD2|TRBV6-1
CAIGTSGGWDEQFF
TGTGCCATCGGGACTAGCGGGGGGTGGGATGAGCAGTTCTTC
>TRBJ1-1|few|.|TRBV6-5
CASKVKVTEAFF
TGTGCCAGCAAGGTAAAAGTCACTGAAGCTTTCTTT
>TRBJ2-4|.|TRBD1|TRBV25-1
CASKGQGFQNIQYF
TGTGCCAGCAAGGGACAGGGTTTCCAAAACATTCAGTACTTC
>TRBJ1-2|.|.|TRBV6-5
CASSSGHGYTF
TGTGCCAGCAGTTCGGGTCATGGCTACACCTTC
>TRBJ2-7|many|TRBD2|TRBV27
CASSLAGGSGRYEQYF
TGTGCCAGCAGTTTAGCGGGGGGATCGGGGCGCTACGAGCAGTACTTC
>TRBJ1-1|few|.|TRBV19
CASTTGGLMNTEAFF
TGTGCCAGTACCACCGGGGGACTTATGAACACTGAAGCTTTCTTT
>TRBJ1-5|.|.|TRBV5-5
CASSENGRDNQPQHF
TGTGCCAGCAGCGAGAACGGACGGGACAATCAGCCCCAGCATTTT
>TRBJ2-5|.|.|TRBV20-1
CSARVWLTEETQYF
TGCAGTGCTAGAGTATGGCTAACGGAAGAGACCCAGTACTTC
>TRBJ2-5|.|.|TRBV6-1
CASRDLSAAIGERETQYF
TGTGCCAGCAGGGACTTGTCCGCGGCTATCGGAGAGAGAGAGACCCAGTACTTC
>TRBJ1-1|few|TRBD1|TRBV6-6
CASSSPDRGAPEAFF
TGTGCCAGCAGTTCCCCGGACAGGGGGGCCCCTGAAGCTTTCTTT
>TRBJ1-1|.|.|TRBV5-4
CASSLRGRGEAFF
TGTGCCAGCAGCTTGCGGGGGAGAGGTGAAGCTTTCTTT
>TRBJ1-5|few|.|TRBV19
CASSRTPGLRNQPQHF
TGTGCCAGTAGTAGGACTCCAGGGTTGCGCAATCAGCCCCAGCATTTT
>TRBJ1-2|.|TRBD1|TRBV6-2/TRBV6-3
CASSYRDRGYTF
TGTGCCAGCAGTTACAGGGACAGGGGCTACACCTTC
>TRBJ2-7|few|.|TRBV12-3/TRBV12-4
CASSPGQVGLYEQYF
TGTGCCAGCAGTCCGGGGCAGGTTGGTCTGTACGAGCAGTACTTC
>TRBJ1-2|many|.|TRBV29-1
CSVPGVGYGYTF
TGCAGCGTTCCAGGGGTGGGCTATGGCTACACCTTC
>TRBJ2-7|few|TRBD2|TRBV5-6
CASSLTSVNYEQYF
TGTGCCAGCAGCCTAACTAGCGTAAATTACGAGCAGTACTTC
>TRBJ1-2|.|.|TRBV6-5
CASSYVGGGYTF
TGTGCCAGCAGTTACGTGGGAGGTGGCTACACCTTC
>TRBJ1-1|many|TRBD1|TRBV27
CASAASTGETEAFF
TGTGCCAGCGCCGCGTCAACAGGGGAGACTGAAGCTTTCTTT